This T cell receptor (beta chain) was sequenced during a study of CD8 T cells in ankylosing spondylitis. Study findings and constraints: As reported, disease-linked clones showed significant enrichment in matched ankylosing spondylitis synovial fluid.

Quantitative barcoded 5'-RACE was used to prepare TCR beta libraries. TCRdb reprocessed the 5' RACE reads with MiXCR, giving one entry per CDR3 protein. The sample carries a few hundred thousand distinct CDR3 sequences, less than 25% recorded once. The germline gives CDR1 DFQATT, CDR2 SNEGSKA (reference sequence). The CDR3 runs 12 residues. There are many counts of this clonotype. As yet, its antigen is unknown. This chain uses TRBV20-1 with TRBJ2-5, with TRBD2 as a possible D gene (5 bases). The sequenced sample consisted of blood, either unsorted or a sorted T cell fraction (not recorded which). The TCR originated in a female donor with ankylosing spondylitis or in good health (not recorded which). The CDR3 loop is CSARRPGETQYF. CDR3 DNA: TGCAGCGCCCGAAGGCCGGGGGAGACCCAGTACTTC.